Sequencing of this T cell receptor beta chain was carried out in a study of T-cell reconstitution after alpha-beta-depleted transplantation in children. Findings and limits, study-wide: At the one-year point after transplant, T-cell counts and TCRbeta diversity were found to come mostly from T cells that had been newly produced. It was reported that alpha-beta T cells came from several hundred expanded graft clones (about two months after transplant).

Using unique molecular identifiers, the investigators prepared the TCRbeta library. Each CDR3 protein gets one entry after TCRdb re-called the PCR reads with MiXCR. The data show about 640,000 distinct CDR3 sequences, under 15% seen once. Deletions cut 3 bases from V and 2 bases from J, with 13 bases between. The CDR3 has 15 residues. Germline CDR1 SGDLS, CDR2 YYNGEE. This clonotype was seen a few times. Its antigen is unidentified. This specimen consisted of PBMCs, mostly from graft donor cells, obtained 360 days after TCRalphabeta/CD19-depleted stem cell transplant. This TCR was recovered from a male patient between 10 and 17 years old who had a stem cell transplant for acute myeloid leukemia, so the T cells may come from the graft donor. V and J are TRBV9 and TRBJ2-3; D not certain. The CDR3 loop is CASSAQRPPTDTQYF. In DNA form, the CDR3 reads TGTGCCAGCAGCGCCCAGCGACCTCCCACAGATACGCAGTATTTT.